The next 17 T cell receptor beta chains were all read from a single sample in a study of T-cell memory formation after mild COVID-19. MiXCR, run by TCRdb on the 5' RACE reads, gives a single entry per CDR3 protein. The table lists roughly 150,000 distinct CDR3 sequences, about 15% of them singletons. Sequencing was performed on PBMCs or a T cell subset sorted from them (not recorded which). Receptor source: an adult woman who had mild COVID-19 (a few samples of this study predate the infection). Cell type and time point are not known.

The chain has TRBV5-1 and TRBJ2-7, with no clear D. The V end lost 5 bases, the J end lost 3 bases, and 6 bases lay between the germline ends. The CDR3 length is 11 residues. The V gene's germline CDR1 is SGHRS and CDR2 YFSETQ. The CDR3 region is CASRADYEQYF. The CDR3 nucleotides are TGCGCCAGCAGGGCGGACTACGAGCAGTACTTC.

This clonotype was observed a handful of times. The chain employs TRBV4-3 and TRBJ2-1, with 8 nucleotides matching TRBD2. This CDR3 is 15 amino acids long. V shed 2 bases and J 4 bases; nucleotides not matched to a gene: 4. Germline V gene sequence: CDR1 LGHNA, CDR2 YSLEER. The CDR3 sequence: CASSQTTGGYNEQFF. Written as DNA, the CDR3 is TGCGCCAGCAGCCAAACAACGGGAGGGTACAATGAGCAGTTCTTC.

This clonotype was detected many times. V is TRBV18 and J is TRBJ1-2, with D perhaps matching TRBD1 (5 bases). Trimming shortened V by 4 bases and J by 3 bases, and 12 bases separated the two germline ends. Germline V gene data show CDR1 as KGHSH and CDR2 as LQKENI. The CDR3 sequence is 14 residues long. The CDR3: CASSHPGRDYGYTF. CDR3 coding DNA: TGTGCCAGCTCACACCCAGGGCGGGACTATGGCTACACCTTC. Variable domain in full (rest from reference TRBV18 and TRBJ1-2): NAGVMQNPRHLVRRRGQEARLRCSPMKGHSHVYWYRQLPEEGLKFMVYLQKENIIDESGMPKERFSAEFPKEGPSILRIQQVVRGDSAAYFCASSHPGRDYGYTFGSGTRLTVV.

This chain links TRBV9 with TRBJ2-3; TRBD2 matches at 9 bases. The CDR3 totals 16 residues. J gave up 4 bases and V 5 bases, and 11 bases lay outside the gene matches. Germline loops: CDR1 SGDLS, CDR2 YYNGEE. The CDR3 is CASSPRLAGIADTQYF. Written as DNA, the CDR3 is TGTGCCAGCAGTCCCAGGCTAGCGGGGATCGCAGATACGCAGTATTTT.

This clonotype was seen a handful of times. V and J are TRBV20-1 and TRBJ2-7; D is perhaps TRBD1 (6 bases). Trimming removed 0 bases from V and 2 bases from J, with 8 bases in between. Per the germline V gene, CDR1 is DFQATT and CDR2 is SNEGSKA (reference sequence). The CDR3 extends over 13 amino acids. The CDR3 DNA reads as TGCAGTGCTAGAGAACAGGGAGCCTACGAGCAGTACTTC. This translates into CSAREQGAYEQYF.

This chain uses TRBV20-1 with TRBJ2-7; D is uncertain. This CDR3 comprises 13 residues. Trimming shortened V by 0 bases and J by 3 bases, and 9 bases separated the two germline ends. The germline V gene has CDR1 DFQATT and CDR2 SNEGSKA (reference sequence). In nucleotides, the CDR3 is TGCAGTGCTAGAGATAGTGCTTACTACGAGCAGTACTTC. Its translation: CSARDSAYYEQYF.

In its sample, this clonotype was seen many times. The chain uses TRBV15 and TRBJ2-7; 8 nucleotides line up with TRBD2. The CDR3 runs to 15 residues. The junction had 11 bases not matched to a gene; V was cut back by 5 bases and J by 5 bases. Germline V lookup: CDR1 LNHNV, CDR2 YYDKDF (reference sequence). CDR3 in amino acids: CATSPRRGAGDEQYF. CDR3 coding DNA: TGTGCCACCAGCCCTCGTCGAGGAGCGGGGGACGAGCAGTACTTC.

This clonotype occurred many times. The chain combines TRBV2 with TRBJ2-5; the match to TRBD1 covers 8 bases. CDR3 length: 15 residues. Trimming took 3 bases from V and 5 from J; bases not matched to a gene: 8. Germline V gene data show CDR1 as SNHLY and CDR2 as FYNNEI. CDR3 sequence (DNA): TGTGCCAGCAGTGACGGACAGGGTGGATATGAGACCCAGTACTTC. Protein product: CASSDGQGGYETQYF.

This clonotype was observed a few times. The CDR3 region has the DNA TGTGCCAGCAGCTTGAGCGGGAGTTCGAATGAGCAGTTCTTC. It encodes CASSLSGSSNEQFF. The rearrangement uses TRBV5-6 and TRBJ2-1; 8 bases align to TRBD2. Trimming cost V 1 base and J 7 bases; bases outside gene matches: 4. CDR3 length: 14 residues. The germline gives CDR1 SGHDT, CDR2 YYEEEE.

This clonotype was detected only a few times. CDR3 in amino acids: CATSDFPGGWTGELFF. The CDR3 DNA follows: TGTGCCACCAGTGATTTCCCAGGGGGATGGACCGGGGAGCTGTTTTTT. The V and J genes are TRBV24-1 and TRBJ2-2; TRBD1 aligns across 7 bases. Looked up from germline, CDR1 is KGHDR and CDR2 is SFDVKD. With V trimmed by 1 base and J by 5 bases, 6 bases remained unmatched. CDR3 length: 16 residues.

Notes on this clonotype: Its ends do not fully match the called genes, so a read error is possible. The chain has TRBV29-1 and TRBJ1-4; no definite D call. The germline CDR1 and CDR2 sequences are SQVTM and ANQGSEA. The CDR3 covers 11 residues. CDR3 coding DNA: TGCAGCGTTAACTTGGGTGGAACAGCCCTTTTT. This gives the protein CSVNLGGTALF.

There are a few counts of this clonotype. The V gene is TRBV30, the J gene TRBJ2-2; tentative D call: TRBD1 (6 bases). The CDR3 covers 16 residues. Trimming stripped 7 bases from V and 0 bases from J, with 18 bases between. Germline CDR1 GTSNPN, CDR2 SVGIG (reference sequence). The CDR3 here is CASQGSGQTNTGELFF. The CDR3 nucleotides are TGTGCCTCGCAAGGCTCAGGACAGACGAACACCGGGGAGCTGTTTTTT.

Here the CDR3 reads CSVLTNTGELFF. In nucleotides, the CDR3 is TGCAGCGTCCTCACCAACACCGGGGAGCTGTTTTTT. The genes are TRBV29-1 and TRBJ2-2; D ambiguous. The CDR3 totals 12 residues. V lost 6 bases and J 2 bases, leaving 7 bases between the germline ends. Germline CDR1 SQVTM, CDR2 ANQGSEA.

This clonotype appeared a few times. CDR3 amino acids: CASSVIPGAEAFF. CDR3 coding DNA: TGTGCCAGCAGCGTCATTCCGGGGGCTGAAGCTTTCTTT. The genes are TRBV7-6 and TRBJ1-1, with D tentatively TRBD1 (5 bases). From germline, CDR1 is SGHVS and CDR2 FNYEAQ. With 5 bases removed from V and 6 bases from J, the gap between germline ends came to 13 bases. There are 13 residues in the CDR3.

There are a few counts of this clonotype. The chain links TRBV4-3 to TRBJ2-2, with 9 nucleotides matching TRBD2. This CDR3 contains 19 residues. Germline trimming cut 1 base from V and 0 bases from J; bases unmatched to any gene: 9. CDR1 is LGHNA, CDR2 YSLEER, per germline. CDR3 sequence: CASSQAYPSGTPNTGELFF. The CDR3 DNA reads TGCGCCAGCAGCCAAGCGTATCCTAGCGGGACACCGAACACCGGGGAGCTGTTTTTT.

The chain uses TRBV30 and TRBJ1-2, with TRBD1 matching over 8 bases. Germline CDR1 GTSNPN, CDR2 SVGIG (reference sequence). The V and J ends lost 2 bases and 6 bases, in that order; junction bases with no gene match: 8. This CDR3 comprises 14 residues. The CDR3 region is CAWSPGQGDNGYTF. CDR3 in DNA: TGTGCCTGGAGTCCCGGACAGGGAGATAATGGCTACACCTTC.

CDR3 DNA: TGTGCCAGCGGGATACAGGGGAGGGACACTGAAGCTTTCTTT. Translation gives CASGIQGRDTEAFF. The chain carries TRBV3-1 and TRBJ1-1, with 7 nucleotides matching TRBD1. Losses at the gene ends were 8 bases for V and 3 bases for J; bases not matched to a gene: 9. This CDR3 spans 14 amino acids. Germline V gene lookup returns CDR1 LGHDT and CDR2 YNNKEL (reference sequence).